This T cell receptor beta chain was documented in a study of blood T cells in healthy people across ages. On the study more broadly: For every two T cells, template switching captured about one barcoded beta molecule.

The CDR3 loop spans 17 amino acids. The V end lost 6 bases, the J end lost 1 base, and 19 bases lay between the germline ends. CDR1 MNHNS and CDR2 SASEGT come from the germline V gene. Then a second PCR, running roughly 7 to 11 cycles, was carried out with a sample-barcoded 5' primer and a J-beta primer mix. Each single sample gave us at least 2.5 million CDR3-containing paired-end reads. TCRdb reprocessed the 5' RACE reads with MiXCR, giving one entry per CDR3 protein. In the table there are about 780,000 distinct CDR3 sequences, around two thirds of which are singletons. The V call is TRBV6-1, the J call TRBJ1-5; a possible D gene is TRBD1 (6 bases). The sequenced sample consisted of blood. The clonotype comes from a man aged 25-40 years in good health. The CDR3 reads CASRSGQGKTSNQPQHF. In DNA, the CDR3 is TGTGCCAGCAGATCGGGACAAGGGAAAACCAGCAATCAGCCCCAGCATTTT.